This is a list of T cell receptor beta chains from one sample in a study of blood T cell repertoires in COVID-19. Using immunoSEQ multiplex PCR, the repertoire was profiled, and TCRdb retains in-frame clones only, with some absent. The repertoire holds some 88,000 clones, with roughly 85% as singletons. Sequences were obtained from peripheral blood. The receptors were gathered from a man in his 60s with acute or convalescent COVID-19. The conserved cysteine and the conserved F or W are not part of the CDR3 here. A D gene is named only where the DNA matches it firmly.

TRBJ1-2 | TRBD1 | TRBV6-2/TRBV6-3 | ASSSTGEGYT
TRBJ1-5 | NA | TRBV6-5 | ASRNTNQPQH
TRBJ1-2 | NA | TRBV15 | ATSRDLGADYGYT
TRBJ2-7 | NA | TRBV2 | ASSWDTSYEQY
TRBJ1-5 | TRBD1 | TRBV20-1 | SASRSGTGDQPQH
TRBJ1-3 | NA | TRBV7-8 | ASSLAQGGNTIY
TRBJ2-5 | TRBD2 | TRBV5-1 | ASSLAWTSGGTQY
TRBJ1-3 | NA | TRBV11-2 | ASSLPRGTASSGNTIY
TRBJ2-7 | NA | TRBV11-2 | ASTTSGGSSYEQY
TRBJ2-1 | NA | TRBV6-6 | ASSPPRSPYNEQF
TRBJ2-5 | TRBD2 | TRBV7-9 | ASSPGTTGETQY
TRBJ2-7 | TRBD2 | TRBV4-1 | ASSQASGTRLYEQY
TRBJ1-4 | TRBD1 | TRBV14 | ASSQTGVATNEKLF
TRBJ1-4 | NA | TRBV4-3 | ASSQGWGGGATNEKLF
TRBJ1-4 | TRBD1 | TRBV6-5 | ASSTGGTNEKLF
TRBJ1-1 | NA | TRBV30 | AWRQGLNTEAF
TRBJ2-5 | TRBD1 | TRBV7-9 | ASSLAAQGGETQY
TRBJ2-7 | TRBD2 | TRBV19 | ASSIWVAGVNEQY
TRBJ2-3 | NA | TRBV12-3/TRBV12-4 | ASSFTADTQY
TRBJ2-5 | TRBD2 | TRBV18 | ASSPDVRGGTETQY
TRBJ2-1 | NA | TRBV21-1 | ARPSGRYNEQF
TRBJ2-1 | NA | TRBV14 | ASSQDWRPEGQRNEQF
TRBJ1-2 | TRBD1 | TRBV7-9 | ASSLGQGAAYGYT
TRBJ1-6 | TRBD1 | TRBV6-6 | ASSPQPGTGDSSYNSPLH
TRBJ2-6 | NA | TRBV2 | ASSWSSGANVLT